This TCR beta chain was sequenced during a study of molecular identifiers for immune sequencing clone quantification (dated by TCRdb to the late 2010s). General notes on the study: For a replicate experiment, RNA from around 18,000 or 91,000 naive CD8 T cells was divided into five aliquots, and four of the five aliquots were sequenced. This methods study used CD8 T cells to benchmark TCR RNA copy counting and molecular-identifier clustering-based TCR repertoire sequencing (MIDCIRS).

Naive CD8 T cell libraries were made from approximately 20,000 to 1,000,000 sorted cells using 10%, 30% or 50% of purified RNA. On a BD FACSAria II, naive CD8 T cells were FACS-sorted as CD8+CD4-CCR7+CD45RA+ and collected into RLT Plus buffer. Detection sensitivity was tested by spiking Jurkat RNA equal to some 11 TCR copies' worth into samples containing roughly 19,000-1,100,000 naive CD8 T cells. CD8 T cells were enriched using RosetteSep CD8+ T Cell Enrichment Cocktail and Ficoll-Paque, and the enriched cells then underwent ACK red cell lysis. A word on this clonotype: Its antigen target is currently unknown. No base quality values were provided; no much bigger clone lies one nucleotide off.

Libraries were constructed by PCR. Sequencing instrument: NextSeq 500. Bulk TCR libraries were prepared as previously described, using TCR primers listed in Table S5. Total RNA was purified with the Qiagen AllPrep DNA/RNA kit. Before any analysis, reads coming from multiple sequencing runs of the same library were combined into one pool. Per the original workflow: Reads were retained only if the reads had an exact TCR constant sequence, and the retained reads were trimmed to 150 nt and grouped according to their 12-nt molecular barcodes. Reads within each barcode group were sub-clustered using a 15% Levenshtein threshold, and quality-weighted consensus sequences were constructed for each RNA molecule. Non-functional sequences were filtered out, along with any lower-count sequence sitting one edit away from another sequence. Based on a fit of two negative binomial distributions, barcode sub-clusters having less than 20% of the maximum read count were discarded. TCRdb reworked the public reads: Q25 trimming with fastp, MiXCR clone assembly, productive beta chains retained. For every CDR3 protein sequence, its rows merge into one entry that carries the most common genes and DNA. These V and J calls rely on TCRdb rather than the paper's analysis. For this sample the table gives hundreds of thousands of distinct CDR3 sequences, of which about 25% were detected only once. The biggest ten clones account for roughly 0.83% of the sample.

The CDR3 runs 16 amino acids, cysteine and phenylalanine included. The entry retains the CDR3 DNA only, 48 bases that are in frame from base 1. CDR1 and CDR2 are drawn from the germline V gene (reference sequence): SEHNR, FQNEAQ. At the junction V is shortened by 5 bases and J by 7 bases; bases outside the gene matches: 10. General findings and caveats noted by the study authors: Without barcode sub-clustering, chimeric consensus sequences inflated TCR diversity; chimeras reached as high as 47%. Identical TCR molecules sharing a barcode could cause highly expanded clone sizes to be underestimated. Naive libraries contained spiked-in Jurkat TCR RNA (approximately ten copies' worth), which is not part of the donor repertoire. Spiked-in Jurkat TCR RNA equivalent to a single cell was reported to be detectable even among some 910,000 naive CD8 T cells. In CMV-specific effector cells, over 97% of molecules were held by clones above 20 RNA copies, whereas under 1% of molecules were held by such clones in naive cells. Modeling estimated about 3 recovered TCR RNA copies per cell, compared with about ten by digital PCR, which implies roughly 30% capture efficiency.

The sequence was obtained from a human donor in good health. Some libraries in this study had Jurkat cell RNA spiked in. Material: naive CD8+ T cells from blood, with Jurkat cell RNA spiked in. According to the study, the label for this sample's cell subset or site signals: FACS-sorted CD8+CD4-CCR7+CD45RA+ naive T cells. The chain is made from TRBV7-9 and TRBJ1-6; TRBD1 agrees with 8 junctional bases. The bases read TGTGCCAGCAGCCAGACGGACAGGGACCGAAATTCACCCCTCCACTTT. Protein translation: CASSQTDRDRNSPLHF. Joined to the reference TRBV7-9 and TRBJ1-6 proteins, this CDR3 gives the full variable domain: DTGVSQNPRHKITKRGQNVTFRCDPISEHNRLYWYRQTLGQGPEFLTYFQNEAQLEKSRLLSDRFSAERPKGSFSTLEIQRTEQGDSAMYLCASSQTDRDRNSPLHFGNGTRLTVT.